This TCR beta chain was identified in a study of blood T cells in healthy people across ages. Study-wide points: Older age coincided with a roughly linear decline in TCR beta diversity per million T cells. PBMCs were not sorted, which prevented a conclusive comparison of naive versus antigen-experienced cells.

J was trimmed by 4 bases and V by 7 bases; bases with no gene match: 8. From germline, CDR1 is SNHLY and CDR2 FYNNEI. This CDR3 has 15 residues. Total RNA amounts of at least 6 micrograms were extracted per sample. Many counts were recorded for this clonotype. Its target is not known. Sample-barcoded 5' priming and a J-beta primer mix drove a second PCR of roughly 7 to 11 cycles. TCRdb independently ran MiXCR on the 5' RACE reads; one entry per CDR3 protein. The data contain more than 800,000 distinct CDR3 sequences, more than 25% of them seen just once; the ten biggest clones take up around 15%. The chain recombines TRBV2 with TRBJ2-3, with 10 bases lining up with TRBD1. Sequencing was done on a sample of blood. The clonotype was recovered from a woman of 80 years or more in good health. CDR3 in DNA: TGTGCCAGCACTACGCTGGGACAGGGGTCAGATACGCAGTATTTT. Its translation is CASTTLGQGSDTQYF.